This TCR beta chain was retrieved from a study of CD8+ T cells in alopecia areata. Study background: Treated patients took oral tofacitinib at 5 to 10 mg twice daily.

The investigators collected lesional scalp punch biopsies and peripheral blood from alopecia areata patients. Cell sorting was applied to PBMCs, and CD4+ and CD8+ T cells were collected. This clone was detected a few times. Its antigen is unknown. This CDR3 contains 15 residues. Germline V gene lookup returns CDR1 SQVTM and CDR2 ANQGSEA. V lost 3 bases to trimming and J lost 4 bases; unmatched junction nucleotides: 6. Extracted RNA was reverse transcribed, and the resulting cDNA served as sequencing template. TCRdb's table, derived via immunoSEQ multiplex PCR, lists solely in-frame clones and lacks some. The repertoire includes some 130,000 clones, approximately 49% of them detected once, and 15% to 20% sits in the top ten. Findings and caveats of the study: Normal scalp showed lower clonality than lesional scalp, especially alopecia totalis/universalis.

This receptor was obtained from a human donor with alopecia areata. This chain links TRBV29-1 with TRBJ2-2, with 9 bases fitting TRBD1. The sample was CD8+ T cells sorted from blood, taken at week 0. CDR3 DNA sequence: TGCAGCGTTGAGAAGGGGGACAGGGCCACCGGGGAGCTGTTTTTT. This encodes CSVEKGDRATGELFF.